A single sample is the source of the 13 T cell receptor beta chains below, sequenced in a study of human thymus T cells (TCRdb year 2020). Thymus tissue was collected as surgical resects that were removed during corrective cardiac surgery. Receptor amplification or capture employed the immunoSEQ multiplex PCR assay. Drawn from immuneACCESS, this table holds only the in-frame rearrangements with V and J called that TCRdb kept. Clones are partly lost; checked studies trace under half to an unresolved V gene and leave the rest unexplained. This sample lists about 130,000 clones; 90% to 95% were detected once. Together, the top ten hold roughly 0.024% of the sample. The specimen sequenced was thymus tissue. The receptors were sampled from a boy under two years old with a congenital heart defect but otherwise immunologically healthy.

This chain joins TRBV4-3 and TRBJ1-2; 9 bases agree with TRBD1. V dropped 4 bases and J dropped 5; count of bases not matched to a gene: 11. CDR1 is LGHNA, CDR2 YSLEER, per germline. CDR3 length: 16 amino acids. CDR3 loop: CASSRGPRDREYGYTF. Written as DNA, the CDR3 is TGCGCCAGCAGCCGCGGACCCCGGGACAGGGAGTATGGCTACACCTTC.

The chain has TRBV11-3 and TRBJ2-7; 9 bases fit TRBD2. Per the germline V gene, CDR1 is SGHNT and CDR2 is YENEEA. V shed 5 bases, J shed 7 bases, and the junction held 18 bases outside the gene matches. The CDR3 contains 17 residues. CDR3 in amino acids: CASSPGGTAGGAREQYF. Written as DNA, the CDR3 is TGTGCCAGCAGCCCCGGCGGGACAGCGGGGGGAGCGAGAGAGCAGTACTTC.

The chain employs TRBV7-9 and TRBJ1-4; D possibly corresponds to TRBD1 (5 bases). CDR1 is SEHNR, CDR2 FQNEAQ, per germline (reference sequence). Trimming left V 1 base short and J 0 bases short, with 6 bases between. This CDR3 contains 15 residues. CDR3 region: CASSLGDPTNEKLFF. CDR3 sequence (DNA): TGTGCCAGCAGCTTAGGGGACCCAACTAATGAAAAACTGTTTTTT.

The chain is built from TRBV4-2 and TRBJ2-1; D is uncertain. The germline V and J ends were trimmed by 4 bases and 2 bases, with 12 bases remaining between them. Germline V gives CDR1 LGHNA, CDR2 YNFKEQ. CDR3 length: 15 residues. CDR3 residues: CASSPDPAPYNEQFF. DNA of the CDR3: TGTGCCAGCAGCCCGGACCCCGCCCCCTACAATGAGCAGTTCTTC.

The chain joins TRBV5-6 to TRBJ2-7; D is perhaps TRBD1 (6 bases). Trimming stripped 5 bases from V and 3 bases from J, with 18 bases between. Germline CDR1 is SGHDT and CDR2 is YYEEEE. CDR3 length: 15 amino acids. This chain's CDR3 is CASRPARGDRYEQYF. The DNA of the CDR3 is TGTGCCAGCAGGCCCGCCAGGGGCGACCGCTACGAGCAGTACTTC.

The chain is built from TRBV12-2 and TRBJ2-1; TRBD1 is the table's D call, not checked against the DNA. TRBV12-2 represents a pseudogene. There are 15 residues in the CDR3. The DNA of the CDR3 is TGTGCAAGTCGCTTAGTTACGACAGGGGTGAATGAGCAGTTCTTC. This gives the protein CASRLVTTGVNEQFF.

The gene calls are TRBV11-2 and TRBJ2-7; D remains ambiguous. Germline-derived CDR1 and CDR2 are SGHAT and FQNNGV. The ends were cut back, 1 base at V and 2 bases at J, with 12 bases in the middle. This CDR3 region has 15 residues. The CDR3 DNA follows: TGTGCCAGCAGCTTAGTCGCCGAGAAGCCCTACGAGCAGTACTTC. This translates into CASSLVAEKPYEQYF.

V is TRBV4-1 and J is TRBJ1-2, with D perhaps matching TRBD1 (5 bases). CDR1 is MGHRA and CDR2 is YSYEKL in the germline V gene. The CDR3 has 15 amino acids. The germline V and J ends were trimmed by 2 bases and 2 bases, with 12 bases remaining between them. The chain's CDR3 is CASSQPPGINYGYTF. CDR3 DNA sequence: TGCGCCAGCAGCCAACCACCAGGGATCAACTATGGCTACACCTTC.

A word on this clone: One end of the junction fails to match germline, which may point to a read error. The chain has TRBV5-8 and TRBJ1-4; 9 positions match TRBD1. This CDR3 contains 10 residues. From germline, CDR1 is SGHTS and CDR2 YDEGEE. The CDR3 DNA is TGTGCCAGCAGCTTCCGGGACAGGGCTTTT. Protein: CASSFRDRAF.

The chain carries TRBV18 and TRBJ2-2; D not certain. This CDR3 region has 15 residues. In germline, CDR1 is KGHSH, CDR2 LQKENI. Trimming took off 2 bases at V and 4 bases at J, with 11 bases between the two ends. As DNA, the CDR3 is TGTGCCAGCTCACCAGCGTCTGAGAGCACCGGGGAGCTGTTTTTT. Its translation is CASSPASESTGELFF. Variable domain in full (rest from reference TRBV18 and TRBJ2-2): NAGVMQNPRHLVRRRGQEARLRCSPMKGHSHVYWYRQLPEEGLKFMVYLQKENIIDESGMPKERFSAEFPKEGPSILRIQQVVRGDSAAYFCASSPASESTGELFFGEGSRLTVL.

The chain has TRBV9 and TRBJ1-1, with unresolved D. This CDR3 contains 14 residues. Germline-derived CDR1 and CDR2 are SGDLS and YYNGEE. The V and J ends lost 0 bases and 5 bases respectively, with 11 bases between them. The CDR3 DNA reads as TGTGCCAGCAGCGTAGCTATGGGTGGGACTGAAGCTTTCTTT. Amino acids: CASSVAMGGTEAFF.

On this clone itself: One junction end disagrees with the germline gene, perhaps due to a read error. V usage is TRBV7-9 and J usage is TRBJ2-1, with D possibly being TRBD2 (6 bases). Germline V CDR1 and CDR2: SEHNR, FQNEAQ (reference sequence). The CDR3 runs 17 residues. CDR3 sequence reads: CASSLATGTFYYNEQFF. Here the CDR3 DNA reads TGTGCCAGCAGCCTAGCTACCGGGACTTTCTATTACAATGAGCAGTTCTTC.

This clone was seen once. This chain links TRBV5-1 with TRBJ2-5; 8 nucleotides match TRBD1. The CDR3 covers 14 residues. The germline CDR1 and CDR2 sequences are SGHRS and YFSETQ. V shed 3 bases and J 5 bases; nucleotides not matched to a gene: 6. The CDR3 sequence: CASSYDRGGETQYF. The CDR3 DNA reads TGCGCCAGCAGCTATGACAGGGGAGGCGAGACCCAGTACTTC.